The present T cell receptor beta chain was sequenced within a study of cytomegalovirus exposure and HLA in healthy donors. Amplification used 60 Vbeta primers and 13 Jbeta primers. The assay was immunoSEQ multiplex PCR, and TCRdb's table has in-frame clones only and misses some. This repertoire shows around 180,000 clones, about 85% found once; its top ten account for 1%. The CDR3 contains 17 residues. V lost 5 bases, J lost 1 base, and 8 bases stayed unmatched. In germline, CDR1 is LNHDA, CDR2 SQIVND (reference sequence). The receptor was isolated from a boy aged 2-15 years in good health and CMV-seronegative. Sequences were obtained from PBMCs. The V and J genes are TRBV19 and TRBJ2-3; 11 positions match TRBD2. The CDR3 DNA is TGTGCCAGTAGTGATCACAGGGGACTAGCGGGCACAGATACGCAGTATTTT. This translates into CASSDHRGLAGTDTQYF.